This is a list of T cell receptor beta chains from one sample in a study of beta chain features in type 1 diabetes. Assay: immunoSEQ multiplex PCR; the TCRdb copy retains only in-frame clones and omits some. The sample holds about 900,000 clones, about a sixth seen once. The sequencing input was naive CD4+ T cells from blood. Receptors were obtained from a woman between 18 and 29 years old in good health. The CDR3 runs from the conserved cysteine through the conserved F or W. The D gene is left open where the match is weak. The size of a clone is reported for some rows only, either as once, few or many, or as a class for expanded clones.

abundance,v_gene,len,j_gene,d_gene,CDR3aa,CDR3nt
.,TRBV29-1,13,TRBJ2-7,.,CSVKRDESYEQYF,TGCAGCGTGAAAAGGGACGAGAGCTACGAGCAGTACTTC
few,TRBV7-9,14,TRBJ1-5,TRBD1,CASSRTGWAQPQHF,TGTGCCAGCAGCCGGACAGGTTGGGCTCAGCCCCAGCATTTT
few,TRBV18,13,TRBJ2-2,.,CASSPPDTGELFF,TGTGCCAGCTCACCACCGGACACCGGGGAGCTGTTTTTT
few,TRBV6-5,16,TRBJ2-1,TRBD2,CASSYSTRLAGSLQFF,TGTGCCAGCAGTTACTCGACGAGGCTAGCGGGGTCCCTGCAGTTCTTC
.,TRBV7-2,17,TRBJ2-3,TRBD2,CASSFGLGGRVADTQYF,TGTGCCAGCAGCTTTGGTCTAGGCGGGAGGGTCGCAGATACGCAGTATTTT
.,TRBV5-6,15,TRBJ2-7,TRBD1,CASSWTGTGLYEQYF,TGTGCCAGCAGCTGGACCGGGACAGGACTCTACGAGCAGTACTTC
few,TRBV18,15,TRBJ2-7,TRBD2,CASSYIAGGPDEQYF,TGTGCCAGCTCATACATAGCGGGAGGGCCTGACGAGCAGTACTTC
.,TRBV11-2,14,TRBJ2-1,.,CASSLTAPYNEQFF,TGTGCCAGCAGCTTAACCGCCCCGTACAATGAGCAGTTCTTC
few,TRBV6-6,14,TRBJ1-5,.,CASTPRRGDQPQHF,TGTGCCAGCACCCCCCGTCGAGGAGACCAGCCCCAGCATTTT
.,TRBV5-1,15,TRBJ2-1,.,CASSPSGISYNEQFF,TGCGCCAGCAGCCCAAGCGGAATATCCTACAATGAGCAGTTCTTC
.,TRBV5-1,14,TRBJ1-4,.,CASSIGSYNEKLFF,TGCGCCAGCAGCATCGGGAGTTATAATGAAAAACTGTTTTTT
.,TRBV5-8,14,TRBJ2-1,.,CASSVASGPGGRFF,TGTGCCAGCAGCGTGGCTAGCGGGCCAGGGGGGAGGTTCTTC
few,TRBV9,15,TRBJ2-3,.,CASSPHPGPTDTQYF,TGTGCCAGCAGCCCCCATCCGGGCCCCACAGATACGCAGTATTTT
few,TRBV28,13,TRBJ1-3,.,CASSKLVGNTIYF,TGTGCCAGCAGTAAACTTGTGGGAAACACCATATATTTT
.,TRBV27,14,TRBJ2-5,TRBD2,CASSYSGTQETQYF,TGTGCCAGCAGTTATAGCGGGACCCAAGAGACCCAGTACTTC